What follows are 14 T cell receptor beta chains derived from one specimen sequenced in a study of blood T cells in healthy people across ages. A J-beta primer mix and a sample-barcoded 5' primer were used in a second PCR of about 6 to 12 cycles. TCRdb ran MiXCR on the 5' RACE reads and lists one entry per CDR3 protein. Of some 1.5 million distinct CDR3 sequences detected, roughly 27% appear once; the ten largest clones hold roughly 8%. Sequencing input: blood. The receptors stem from a woman between 25 and 40 years old in good health.

The chain recombines TRBV4-1 with TRBJ1-6, with TRBD1 matching 9 bases. The CDR3 has 15 amino acids. Germline CDR1 reads MGHRA; CDR2 reads YSYEKL. V trimming: 6 bases; J trimming: 10 bases; junction bases outside the gene matches: 10. CDR3: CASSANTGGSSPLHF. CDR3 nucleotide sequence: TGCGCCAGCAGTGCTAATACAGGGGGCAGCTCACCCCTCCACTTT.

This clonotype has more than one count but fewer than ten. This chain uses TRBV20-1 with TRBJ2-7, with 7 positions matching TRBD2. Losses at the gene ends were 0 bases for V and 1 base for J; bases not matched to a gene: 6. Germline V gene data show CDR1 as DFQATT and CDR2 as SNEGSKA (reference sequence). CDR3 size: 15 residues. DNA of the CDR3: TGCAGTGCTAGAGATATGCGCGGGGGATCCTACGAGCAGTACTTC. Residues: CSARDMRGGSYEQYF.

This clonotype was counted only a few times. This rearrangement joins TRBV14 to TRBJ2-7; weak D call: TRBD2 (6 bases). Germline V gives CDR1 SGHDN, CDR2 FVKESK. V lost 3 bases and J 3 bases, leaving 15 bases between the germline ends. This CDR3 is 15 amino acids long. CDR3 sequence (DNA): TGTGCCAGCAGCCAGTCCCCGGGACTTCACTACGAGCAGTACTTC. This sequence encodes CASSQSPGLHYEQYF.

This chain connects TRBV9 to TRBJ1-2; TRBD1 might be the D (5 bases). Germline CDR1 reads SGDLS; CDR2 reads YYNGEE. The V end lost 2 bases, the J end lost 4 bases, and 15 bases lay between the germline ends. The CDR3 runs to 15 residues. The chain's CDR3 is CASSVGSRDTYGYTF. The CDR3 DNA follows: TGTGCCAGCAGCGTCGGTAGCAGGGATACCTATGGCTACACCTTC.

In this sample, this clonotype turned up many times. The J gene is TRBJ2-5, the V gene TRBV18, with 9 bases matching TRBD1. V trimming: 3 bases; J trimming: 5 bases; junction bases outside the gene matches: 4. The V gene's germline CDR1 is KGHSH and CDR2 LQKENI. The CDR3 covers 14 residues. CDR3 sequence: CASSPDRGGETQYF. CDR3 nucleotides: TGTGCCAGCTCACCGGACAGGGGTGGCGAGACCCAGTACTTC.

The rearrangement uses TRBV9 and TRBJ2-1; D is perhaps TRBD1 or TRBD2 (6 bases each). Looked up from germline, CDR1 is SGDLS and CDR2 is YYNGEE. The CDR3 is made up of 17 amino acids. Trimming cost V 7 bases and J 8 bases, with 28 bases left between them. DNA of the CDR3: TGTGCCAGCTCGTACAGGGATTATAGCGGCCGGGGGTATGAGCAGTTCTTC. Translated, it gives CASSYRDYSGRGYEQFF.

This clonotype has a handful of counts. The chain carries TRBV15 and TRBJ2-1; 12 bases map to TRBD2. From germline, CDR1 is LNHNV and CDR2 YYDKDF (reference sequence). The trim removed 0 bases at V and 5 bases at J, leaving 2 bases unmatched. The CDR3 sequence is 16 residues long. CDR3 coding DNA: TGTGCCACCAGCAGAGATAGACTAGCGGGGGACAATGAGCAGTTCTTC. Protein product: CATSRDRLAGDNEQFF.

The chain carries TRBV2 and TRBJ2-5; no definite D call. Germline V gene sequence: CDR1 SNHLY, CDR2 FYNNEI. The CDR3 covers 11 residues. The V end was cut by 2 bases, the J end by 5 bases, with 3 bases between. The CDR3 reads CASSEPETQYF. CDR3 DNA: TGTGCCAGCAGTGAACCGGAGACCCAGTACTTC.

The chain couples TRBV12-3 or TRBV12-4 to TRBJ2-3; possible D gene TRBD2, 5 bases. The CDR3 has 12 amino acids. V was pared by 3 bases and J by 10 bases, with 11 bases between. The CDR3 nucleotides are TGTGCCAGCAGTTTTGGGGAGCCCCCGCAGTATTTT. Encoded protein: CASSFGEPPQYF.

This clonotype appeared a few times. The chain uses TRBV5-5 and TRBJ1-1; 9 nucleotides align to TRBD1. Losses at the gene ends were 3 bases for V and 0 bases for J; bases not matched to a gene: 6. Germline V CDR1 and CDR2: SGHKS, YYEKEE (reference sequence). The CDR3 is 16 residues long. Here the CDR3 reads CASSSGTGGLNTEAFF. The CDR3 DNA reads as TGTGCCAGCAGCTCGGGAACAGGGGGCCTGAACACTGAAGCTTTCTTT.

This chain joins TRBV19 and TRBJ1-5; TRBD1 matches at 10 bases. The CDR3 covers 19 residues. Per the germline V gene, CDR1 is LNHDA and CDR2 is SQIVND (reference sequence). With V trimmed by 1 base and J by 1 base, 10 bases remained unmatched. CDR3 coding DNA: TGTGCCAGTAGTATAGCGCGTAGATCGGGACAGGGGAGCAATCAGCCCCAGCATTTT. Protein sequence: CASSIARRSGQGSNQPQHF.

This clonotype was detected only a few times. This may arise from a read error, as a much more abundant clone is one base away. This chain links TRBV12-3 or TRBV12-4 with TRBJ2-1; maybe TRBD2 (7 bases). The ends were cut back, 6 bases at V and 13 bases at J, with 19 bases in the middle. The CDR3 loop spans 13 amino acids. The CDR3 sequence is CASRRGGEETQFF. The CDR3 DNA reads as TGTGCCAGCAGGAGGGGGGGGGAAGAGACCCAGTTCTTC.

Only a few counts were recorded for this clonotype. The chain employs TRBV7-9 and TRBJ1-1; no definite D call. Deletions cut 5 bases from V and 1 base from J, with 11 bases between. Germline V gene sequence: CDR1 SEHNR, CDR2 FQNEAQ (reference sequence). The CDR3 consists of 14 residues. This CDR3 reads CASSLTAENTEAFF. The CDR3 bases are TGTGCCAGCAGCCTAACAGCGGAGAACACTGAAGCTTTCTTT.

This clonotype was seen a few times. V usage is TRBV24-1 and J usage is TRBJ2-5; tentatively, D is TRBD1 or TRBD2 (5 bases each). Germline V lookup: CDR1 KGHDR, CDR2 SFDVKD. The length of the CDR3 is 17 residues. Trimming cost V 5 bases and J 1 base, with 19 bases left between them. The CDR3 coding sequence is TGTGCCACCAGTGTAACCAACCGGGACGGCTCCCAAGAGACCCAGTACTTC. Its protein product is CATSVTNRDGSQETQYF.